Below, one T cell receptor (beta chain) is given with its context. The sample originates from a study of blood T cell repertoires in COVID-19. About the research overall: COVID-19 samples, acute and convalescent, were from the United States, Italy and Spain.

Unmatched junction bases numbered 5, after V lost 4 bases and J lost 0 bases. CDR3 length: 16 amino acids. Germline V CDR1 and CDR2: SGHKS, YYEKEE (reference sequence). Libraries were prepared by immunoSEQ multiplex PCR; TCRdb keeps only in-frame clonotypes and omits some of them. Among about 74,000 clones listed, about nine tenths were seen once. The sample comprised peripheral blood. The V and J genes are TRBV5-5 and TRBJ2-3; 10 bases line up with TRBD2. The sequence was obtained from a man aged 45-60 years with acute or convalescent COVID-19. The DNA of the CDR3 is TGTGCCAGCAGCAGCGGGACTAGCGCTAGCACAGATACGCAGTATTTT. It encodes CASSSGTSASTDTQYF.